This TCR beta chain is drawn from a study of blood T cells in healthy people across ages (dated by TCRdb to between 2015 and 2017). In terms of the full investigation: In model experiments, roughly one uniquely barcoded TCR beta cDNA molecule per two T cells was captured by template switching. Using deep sequencing normalized with unique cDNA molecular identifiers, the study measured how TCR beta repertoire diversity changes with age. Four age groups were formed from the donors: young (average about 16 years), middle-aged (just under 40), aged (more than 55) and long-lived (approximately 80). Donors of different ages were randomly distributed across sequencing lanes to avoid experimental bias. Two additional independent replicas of 1 million unique cDNA reads from the same blood draw were analyzed for two donors (one aged 18 to 30 and one aged 80 or older). The paper's findings and limits, for the study overall: Because the CMV infection status of the donors was unknown, age-related changes in expanded clonotypes may potentially have been confounded. Total diversity estimates from one million sequenced T cells were considered lower bounds and underestimates. Compared with the aged group, more naive CD4+ T cells, fewer expanded clones and increased TCR diversity were shown by the long-lived group, suggesting age selection. Observed TCR beta diversity per million T cells fell roughly linearly with age, and a significant reduction was already apparent by age around 40. Conclusive comparison of naive and antigen-experienced compartments was prevented by the profiling of bulk unsorted PBMCs. The percentage of naive T cells measured by flow cytometry correlated strongly with observed TCR beta diversity.

For CDR1 and CDR2, the germline V gene lists SGHRS and YFSETQ. V gives up 4 bases and J gives up 1 base, and the segment between their germline ends measures 14 bases. Taken from cysteine to phenylalanine, the CDR3 has 15 residues. Only the CDR3 region is kept as DNA, spanning 45 bases read in frame from base 1. About this clonotype itself: Its antigen remains undetermined. There are no base qualities to consult, and no much larger clone falls within one base.

The donors were 40 or so Caucasian individuals from Russia, aged roughly 6 to 100 years, who were systemically healthy. Ten milliliters of peripheral blood were drawn from each donor into EDTA-treated Vacutainer tubes. Ficoll-Paque density-gradient centrifugation was used to isolate PBMCs, with at least 7 million per sample. Trizol reagent was used to extract total RNA from PBMCs, with at least 6 micrograms per sample. The percentages of naive CD45RAhigh/CD27high T cells were determined by flow cytometry on a PBMC aliquot from every donor. Library creation used 5' RACE. Reads for this sample came from an Illumina HiSeq 2500. A second 7 to 11 cycle PCR used a sample-barcoded 5' primer and a J-beta primer mix. A template-switch 5' adaptor carrying 12 random nucleotides introduced a unique molecular identifier onto each TCR beta cDNA molecule. Each sample yielded at least 2.5 million CDR3-containing paired-end reads. First-strand cDNA was synthesized from all RNA with the Mint cDNA synthesis kit, primed by a TRBC-specific oligonucleotide. After uracil-DNA glycosylase treatment, a first 18-cycle PCR used universal primers M1SS and BC2_uni_R on all cDNA. Regarding the original processing steps: Normalization of each sample was performed by random selection of 1 million high-quality reads, each carrying a distinct molecular identifier. Instead of being binned into consensus sequences, reads that shared molecular identifiers were thrown out. MiTCR, with a Q25 quality threshold and the strictest error-elimination algorithm, was used for CDR3 identification, clonotype clustering and error correction. Lower-bound total TCR beta diversity was estimated with a nonparametric unseen species model using Euler transformation. TCRdb itself trimmed the public reads at Q25 with fastp, ran MiXCR and retained productive beta chains. Rows are unified per CDR3 protein, each entry keeping the most common DNA and genes. Clone size and V and J calls follow TCRdb, not the original study. The sample profile shows a few hundred thousand distinct CDR3 sequences; 27% of them were found once. The ten largest clones take up less than 20% of the sample.

This TCR derives from a woman aged 70 to 79 in good health. The sequenced sample was blood. The chain joins TRBV5-1 to TRBJ1-1, with the D segment identity uncertain. The DNA sequence is as follows: TGCGCCAGCAGCCCCCAGGACCCAAGGAACACTGAAGCTTTCTTT. It specifies CASSPQDPRNTEAFF.